The rows below give T cell receptor beta chains drawn from one sample of a study of beta chain features in type 1 diabetes. TCRdb keeps only in-frame clones here, not all; method: immunoSEQ multiplex PCR. This table has approximately 330,000 clones, around 10% appearing once. Material for sequencing was naive CD4+ T cells from blood. Receptor source: a woman in her twenties or thirties in good health. The CDR3 runs from the conserved cysteine through the conserved F or W. D genes are given only for firm matches. Where a row states a size, it is once, few, many or the class of an expanded clone; other rows omit it.

TRBV29-1,TRBD2,few,TRBJ2-3,TGCAGCGTTTCCTTTCCGAGGCGGGGGGGCACAGATACGCAGTATTTT,CSVSFPRRGGTDTQYF
TRBV28,TRBD2,few,TRBJ2-4,TGTGCCAGCAGTTTACGACTAGCGGGACGGGCCAAAAACATTCAGTACTTC,CASSLRLAGRAKNIQYF
TRBV28,-,few,TRBJ2-3,TGTGCCAGCAGTCCCGGACAGGGAGGGACGCAGTATTTT,CASSPGQGGTQYF
TRBV5-1,-,-,TRBJ2-7,TGCGCCAGCAGCTTAAACACAGGTTCCTACGAGCAGTACTTC,CASSLNTGSYEQYF
TRBV10-3,-,-,TRBJ2-2,TGTGCCATCAGTTTCTCAGGCGGGGAGCTGTTTTTT,CAISFSGGELFF
TRBV10-3,-,few,TRBJ2-2,TGTGCCATCAGTGGTCGGGAGTTGGCCGGGGAGCTGTTTTTT,CAISGRELAGELFF
TRBV28,TRBD1,-,TRBJ2-7,TGTGCCGGTTCGACAGGGGGATCGCAGTACGAGCAGTACTTC,CAGSTGGSQYEQYF
TRBV6-1,TRBD1,few,TRBJ2-4,TGTGCCAGCAGTCGGGACAGTGTGAAGGGCATTCAGTACTTC,CASSRDSVKGIQYF
TRBV11-2,TRBD1,few,TRBJ2-3,TGTGCCAGCAGCTTATCACTGGGACAGGGGGCAGGTGATACGCAGTATTTT,CASSLSLGQGAGDTQYF
TRBV28,-,-,TRBJ2-1,TGTGCCAGCAGTACCCGGAGTTACAATGAGCAGTTCTTC,CASSTRSYNEQFF
TRBV4-2,-,-,TRBJ2-4,TGTGCCAGCAGCCAAGATCCGGCCGGACTAGCCAAAAACATTCAGTACTTC,CASSQDPAGLAKNIQYF
TRBV10-3,TRBD2,few,TRBJ2-3,TGTGCCATCAAGGAAGCGGGAGTTCTATCAGATACGCAGTATTTT,CAIKEAGVLSDTQYF
TRBV25-1,-,-,TRBJ2-2,TGTGCCAGCAGTGAATCCTCACTGAACACCGGGGAGCTGTTTTTT,CASSESSLNTGELFF
TRBV18,TRBD2,few,TRBJ2-1,TGTGCCAGCTCACCACCGGCCGGGACTAGCGGTTCCCAGCAGTTCTTC,CASSPPAGTSGSQQFF
TRBV5-5,TRBD1,-,TRBJ2-3,TGTGCCAGCAGCTTAGGGACAGGAACAGATACGCAGTATTTT,CASSLGTGTDTQYF
TRBV6-6,-,once,TRBJ2-2,TGTGCCAGCAGTTATGGAGGCCGGATGAACACCGGGGAGCTGTTTTTT,CASSYGGRMNTGELFF
TRBV30,TRBD1,few,TRBJ2-5,TGTGCCTGGAGGACAGGGGAAGAGACCCAGTACTTC,CAWRTGEETQYF
TRBV7-2,-,-,TRBJ2-3,TGTGCCAGCAGCGTTATAGCGGTTAGCACAGATACGCAGTATTTT,CASSVIAVSTDTQYF
TRBV6-1,-,-,TRBJ1-2,TGTGCCAGCTGCTCCCAAATAACCAGTTATGGCTACACCTTC,CASCSQITSYGYTF
TRBV19,-,few,TRBJ2-6,TGTGCCAGTAGTATAATAAAATCTGGGGCCAACGTCCTGACTTTC,CASSIIKSGANVLTF
TRBV11-3,-,few,TRBJ2-7,TGTGCCAGCAGCTTCGGTCCTACCTACGAGCAGTACTTC,CASSFGPTYEQYF
TRBV29-1,TRBD1,few,TRBJ1-4,TGCAGCGTTTTAGGGACAGGGAAAGAAAAACTGTTTTTT,CSVLGTGKEKLFF
TRBV5-1,-,few,TRBJ1-5,TGCGCCAGCAGCCGGGGATGGGCCCAGCCTGGAGAGGAGCCCCAGCATTTT,CASSRGWAQPGEEPQHF
TRBV28,TRBD1,few,TRBJ2-7,TGTGCCAGCAGCCCAGCGGGACAGGGAAACTACGAGCAGTACTTC,CASSPAGQGNYEQYF
TRBV18,TRBD1,few,TRBJ2-7,TGTGCCAGCTCACGTACCGGGACAGGGGTCGGCTACGAGCAGTACTTC,CASSRTGTGVGYEQYF
TRBV7-7,TRBD2,few,TRBJ2-1,TGTGCTAGCAGCTCGTCGGGACTAGCGGGAGCTGCTGAGCAGTTCTTC,CASSSSGLAGAAEQFF
TRBV7-3,TRBD2,-,TRBJ2-1,TGTGCCAGCAGCAGACTAGCGGACTCCTACAATGAGCAGTTCTTC,CASSRLADSYNEQFF
TRBV19,TRBD1,-,TRBJ1-2,TGTGCCAGTAGTATTACCCGACAGGGGATGAATGGCTACACCTTC,CASSITRQGMNGYTF
TRBV20-1,-,-,TRBJ2-1,TGCAGTGCAACCTTAGTGAATGAGCAGTTCTTC,CSATLVNEQFF
TRBV18,TRBD2,-,TRBJ2-1,TGTGCCAGCTCACCACTCCCGGGACTAGCGGCCTACAATGAGCAGTTCTTC,CASSPLPGLAAYNEQFF
TRBV18,-,once,TRBJ1-2,TGTGCCAGCTCACCGAATTCGGACTATGGCTACACCTTC,CASSPNSDYGYTF
TRBV29-1,-,-,TRBJ2-7,TGCAGCGTTTATAAGACTAGTTCCTACGAGCAGTACTTC,CSVYKTSSYEQYF
TRBV6-6,-,few,TRBJ2-5,TGTGCCAGCAGTTATGGAGGAGGGGACTGGGGAGAGACCCAGTACTTC,CASSYGGGDWGETQYF
TRBV28,TRBD1,few,TRBJ2-4,TGTGCCAGCAGTCCCCAAATCGGGACAGGGAGTTGGGCCAAAAACATTCAGTACTTC,CASSPQIGTGSWAKNIQYF
TRBV30,-,few,TRBJ1-4,TGTGCCTGGTCCCTGGGGGGATATGGAAAACTGTTTTTT,CAWSLGGYGKLFF
TRBV7-2,TRBD2,few,TRBJ2-5,TGTGCCAGCAGCTTAGGGGGACTAGCGGGCCAAGAGACCCAGTACTTC,CASSLGGLAGQETQYF
TRBV28,-,-,TRBJ1-2,TGTGCCAGCAGTTTATTTGCGGGGGCCTATGGCTACACCTTC,CASSLFAGAYGYTF
TRBV10-3,TRBD2,few,TRBJ2-1,TGTGCCATCAGTGGTAGACTAGCGGGAGGAGGCGAGCAGTTCTTC,CAISGRLAGGGEQFF
TRBV5-4,TRBD2,few,TRBJ2-5,TGTGCCAGCAGCCCTGGGACTAGCGGGGGACACCAAGAGACCCAGTACTTC,CASSPGTSGGHQETQYF